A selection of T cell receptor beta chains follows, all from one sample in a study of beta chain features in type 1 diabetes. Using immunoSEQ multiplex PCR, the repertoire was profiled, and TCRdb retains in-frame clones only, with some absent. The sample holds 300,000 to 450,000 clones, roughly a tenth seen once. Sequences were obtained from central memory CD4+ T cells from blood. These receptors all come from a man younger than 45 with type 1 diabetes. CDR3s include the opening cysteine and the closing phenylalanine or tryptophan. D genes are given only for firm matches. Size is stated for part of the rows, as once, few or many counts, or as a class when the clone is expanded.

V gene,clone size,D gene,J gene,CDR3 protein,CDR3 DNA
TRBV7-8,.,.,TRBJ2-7,CASSSAADYEQYF,TGTGCCAGCAGCTCGGCCGCGGACTACGAGCAGTACTTC
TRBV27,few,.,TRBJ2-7,CASSLWGSFSYEQYF,TGTGCCAGCAGTTTATGGGGCAGCTTCTCCTACGAGCAGTACTTC
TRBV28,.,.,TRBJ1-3,CASRGFSRSGNTIYF,TGTGCCAGCAGGGGATTCAGTCGCTCTGGAAACACCATATATTTT
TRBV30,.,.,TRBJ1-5,CAWSGGGLSNQPQHF,TGTGCCTGGAGTGGGGGGGGCTTGAGCAATCAGCCCCAGCATTTT
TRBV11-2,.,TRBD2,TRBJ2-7,CASSWTSGDNEQYF,TGTGCCAGCAGCTGGACTAGCGGGGACAACGAGCAGTACTTC
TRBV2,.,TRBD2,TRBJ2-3,CASRRGLAERTDTQYF,TGTGCCAGCAGAAGGGGACTAGCGGAACGCACAGATACGCAGTATTTT
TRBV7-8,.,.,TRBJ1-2,CASSSMDRHFTF,TGTGCCAGCAGCTCCATGGACCGGCATTTCACCTTC
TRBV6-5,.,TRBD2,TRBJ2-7,CASKPGLAGGEQYF,TGTGCCAGCAAACCCGGACTAGCGGGAGGGGAGCAGTACTTC
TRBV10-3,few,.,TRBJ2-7,CAISESVGSSYEQYF,TGTGCCATCAGTGAGTCGGTGGGATCCTCCTACGAGCAGTACTTC
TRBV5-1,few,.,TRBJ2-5,CASSVDRRVSETQYF,TGCGCCAGCAGCGTCGACAGGAGGGTGTCAGAGACCCAGTACTTC
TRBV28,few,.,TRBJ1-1,CASSLPGVTEAFF,TGTGCCAGCAGTTTGCCAGGGGTGACTGAAGCTTTCTTT
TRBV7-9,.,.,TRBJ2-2,CASTTGTLYTGELFF,TGTGCCAGCACCACCGGGACGCTTTACACCGGGGAGCTGTTTTTT
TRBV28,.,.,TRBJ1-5,CASSLIGTLGGSNQPQHF,TGTGCCAGCAGTTTAATTGGGACATTGGGGGGAAGCAATCAGCCCCAGCATTTT
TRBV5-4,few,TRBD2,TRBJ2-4,CASSHRGGLGNIQYF,TGTGCCAGCAGCCACCGGGGGGGGCTCGGAAACATTCAGTACTTC
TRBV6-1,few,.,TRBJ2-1,CASSGTPWDEQFF,TGTGCCAGCAGCGGGACCCCCTGGGACGAGCAGTTCTTC
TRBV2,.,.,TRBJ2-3,CASSDRDTQYF,TGTGCCAGCAGTGATCGAGATACGCAGTATTTT
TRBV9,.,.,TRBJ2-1,CASSVTELEQFF,TGTGCCAGCAGCGTAACAGAGCTTGAGCAGTTCTTC
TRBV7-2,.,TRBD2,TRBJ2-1,CASSPGLVSYNEQFF,TGTGCCAGCAGCCCCGGACTAGTCTCCTACAATGAGCAGTTCTTC
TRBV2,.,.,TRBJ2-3,CASSLEATDTQYF,TGTGCCAGCAGCTTAGAAGCTACAGATACGCAGTATTTT
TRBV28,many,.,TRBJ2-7,CASSLLGWDRRSYEQYF,TGTGCCAGCAGTTTATTAGGATGGGATCGCCGATCCTACGAGCAGTACTTC
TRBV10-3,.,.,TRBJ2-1,CAISGAQASAFNEQFF,TGTGCCATCAGTGGCGCTCAGGCTAGCGCGTTCAATGAGCAGTTCTTC
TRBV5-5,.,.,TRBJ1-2,CASSSGRFSSPGYTF,TGTGCCAGCAGCTCCGGACGTTTTTCAAGTCCTGGCTACACCTTC
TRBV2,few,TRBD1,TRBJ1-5,CASSEALVGRGRQPQHF,TGTGCCAGCAGTGAAGCTTTAGTCGGCAGGGGGCGTCAGCCCCAGCATTTT
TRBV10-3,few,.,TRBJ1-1,CAISEVKVSVRAFF,TGTGCCATCAGTGAAGTAAAAGTAAGCGTTCGGGCTTTCTTT
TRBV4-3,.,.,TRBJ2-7,CASSQEASSSSYEQYF,TGCGCCAGCAGCCAGGAGGCTAGCAGCAGCTCCTACGAGCAGTACTTC
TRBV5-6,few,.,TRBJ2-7,CASSRAGFTYEQYF,TGTGCCAGCAGCCGAGCAGGGTTTACCTACGAGCAGTACTTC
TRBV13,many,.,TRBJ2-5,CASSSPESQETQYF,TGTGCCAGCAGCTCGCCTGAGAGTCAAGAGACCCAGTACTTC
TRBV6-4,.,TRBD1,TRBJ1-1,CASSGRSRGQTEAFF,TGTGCCAGCAGCGGCAGGAGCAGGGGGCAGACTGAAGCTTTCTTT
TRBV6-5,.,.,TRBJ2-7,CASRPGAVYEQYF,TGTGCCAGCAGGCCCGGGGCAGTCTACGAGCAGTACTTC
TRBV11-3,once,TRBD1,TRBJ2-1,CASSVQGGGSSNEQFF,TGTGCCAGCAGCGTCCAAGGGGGCGGATCATCCAATGAGCAGTTCTTC
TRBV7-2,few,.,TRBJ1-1,CASSIVTTEAFF,TGTGCCAGCAGCATCGTGACCACTGAAGCTTTCTTT
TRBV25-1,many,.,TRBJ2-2,CASSEGNTGELFF,TGTGCCAGCAGTGAGGGGAACACCGGGGAGCTGTTTTTT
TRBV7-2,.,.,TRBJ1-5,CASNPQGNSNQPQHF,TGTGCCAGCAACCCACAGGGAAATAGCAATCAGCCCCAGCATTTT
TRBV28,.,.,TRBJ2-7,CASSGVFRDEQYF,TGTGCCAGCAGTGGTGTGTTTCGAGACGAGCAGTACTTC
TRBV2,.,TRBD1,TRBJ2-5,CASSEGGTGGGETQYF,TGTGCCAGCAGTGAAGGGGGGACAGGGGGCGGTGAGACCCAGTACTTC
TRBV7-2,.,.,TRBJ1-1,CASSNQGRGEAFF,TGTGCCAGCAGCAACCAGGGGAGGGGAGAAGCTTTCTTT
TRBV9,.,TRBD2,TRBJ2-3,CASSVGNSGADTQYF,TGTGCCAGCAGCGTAGGAAATAGCGGGGCAGATACGCAGTATTTT
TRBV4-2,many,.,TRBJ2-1,CASSQDHLRNSYNEQFF,TGTGCCAGCAGCCAAGATCACTTGCGGAACTCCTACAATGAGCAGTTCTTC
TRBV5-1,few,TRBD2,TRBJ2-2,CASSPSPGTSVTNTGELFF,TGCGCCAGCAGCCCTAGTCCCGGGACTAGCGTGACGAACACCGGGGAGCTGTTTTTT
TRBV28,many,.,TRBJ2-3,CASTSSRGDTQYF,TGTGCCAGCACCTCTTCTAGAGGTGATACGCAGTATTTT
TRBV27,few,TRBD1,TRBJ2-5,CASSTGQGKTQYF,TGTGCCAGCAGTACGGGACAGGGAAAGACCCAGTACTTC
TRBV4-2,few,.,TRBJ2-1,CASSPPYLKTYNEQFF,TGTGCCAGCAGCCCCCCATACCTAAAGACCTACAATGAGCAGTTCTTC
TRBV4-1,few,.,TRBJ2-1,CASSLGGGDEQFF,TGCGCCAGCAGCCTGGGAGGAGGAGATGAGCAGTTCTTC
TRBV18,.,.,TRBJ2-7,CASSPATLSSYEQYF,TGTGCCAGCTCACCAGCGACTCTAAGCTCCTACGAGCAGTACTTC
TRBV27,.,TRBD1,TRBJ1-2,CASSQQGYGYTF,TGTGCCAGCAGTCAACAGGGGTATGGCTACACCTTC
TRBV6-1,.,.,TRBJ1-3,CASSATSSGNTIYF,TGTGCCAGCAGTGCGACATCCTCTGGAAACACCATATATTTT
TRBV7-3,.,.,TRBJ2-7,CASSSNSYEQYF,TGTGCCAGCAGCTCTAACTCCTACGAGCAGTACTTC
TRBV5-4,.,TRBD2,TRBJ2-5,CASSLGLAGGPLETQYF,TGTGCCAGCAGCTTGGGACTAGCGGGAGGGCCATTAGAGACCCAGTACTTC
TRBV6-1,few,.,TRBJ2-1,CASSVMGHNEGEQFF,TGTGCCAGCAGTGTCATGGGACACAACGAGGGTGAGCAGTTCTTC
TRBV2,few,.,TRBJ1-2,CASRLDSYGYTF,TGTGCCAGCAGGCTGGATTCCTATGGCTACACCTTC
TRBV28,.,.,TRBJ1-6,CASSLGAADNSPLHF,TGTGCCAGCAGTTTAGGGGCAGCTGATAATTCACCCCTCCACTTT
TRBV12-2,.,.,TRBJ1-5,CASRLYRGMSGNQPQHF,TGTGCAAGTCGCTTATACAGGGGGATGAGTGGCAATCAGCCCCAGCATTTT
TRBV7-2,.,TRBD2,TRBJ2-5,CASSLLAGGQETQYF,TGTGCCAGCAGCTTATTAGCGGGAGGTCAAGAGACCCAGTACTTC
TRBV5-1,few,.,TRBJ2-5,CASSGGGFEETQYF,TGCGCCAGCAGCGGTGGAGGTTTCGAGGAGACCCAGTACTTC
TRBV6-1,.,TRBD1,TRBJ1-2,CASSGRTGGGYGYTF,TGTGCCAGCAGTGGACGAACAGGGGGCGGCTATGGCTACACCTTC
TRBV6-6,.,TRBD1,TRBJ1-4,CASRFSTGTGEKLFF,TGTGCCAGCAGGTTTTCGACAGGGACGGGAGAAAAACTGTTTTTT
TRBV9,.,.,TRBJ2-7,CASSVQTDPLYEQYF,TGTGCCAGCAGCGTTCAAACGGACCCCCTCTACGAGCAGTACTTC
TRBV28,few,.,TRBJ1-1,CASSLYPSEAFF,TGTGCCAGCAGTTTGTATCCCAGTGAAGCTTTCTTT
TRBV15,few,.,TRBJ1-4,CATSRDMKVGEKLFF,TGTGCCACCAGCAGAGATATGAAGGTCGGTGAAAAACTGTTTTTT
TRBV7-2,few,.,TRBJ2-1,CASSLAGGITYNEQFF,TGTGCCAGCAGCTTAGCGGGCGGGATAACCTACAATGAGCAGTTCTTC